A single sample gave rise to the 25 T cell receptor beta chains below, sequenced in a study of T cells after yellow fever vaccination. TCRdb ran MiXCR on the 5' RACE reads and lists one entry per CDR3 protein. This table has about 120,000 distinct CDR3 sequences, 5.5% to 8% appearing once. This sample comprised CD4+ T cells sorted from PBMCs, obtained about 41 days after the first yellow fever vaccination. The source of these receptors is a man aged 18 to 30 who received the YFV17D yellow fever vaccine.

This clonotype was detected only a few times. This rearrangement joins TRBV5-1 to TRBJ2-1, with TRBD2 matching 10 bases. The CDR3 is made up of 16 amino acids. The V gene's germline CDR1 is SGHRS and CDR2 YFSETQ. After removal of 2 bases from V and 8 bases from J, the junction contained 10 bases not matched to a gene. The CDR3 spells CASSFSGTSVGDEQFF. The CDR3, as DNA: TGCGCCAGCAGCTTCTCCGGGACTAGCGTGGGCGATGAGCAGTTCTTC.

Many counts were recorded for this clonotype. This sequence joins TRBV5-6 and TRBJ2-2, with 7 bases lining up with TRBD1. CDR1 is SGHDT, CDR2 YYEEEE, per germline. J gave up 7 bases and V 6 bases, and 15 bases lay outside the gene matches. There are 16 residues in the CDR3. In nucleotides, the CDR3 is TGTGCCAGCACCTTTCGTAGGGACAGCCGAGGCGGGGAGCTGTTTTTT. Protein: CASTFRRDSRGGELFF.

This clonotype has ten or more counts. The chain has TRBV7-8 and TRBJ1-5; D not certain. V was trimmed by 1 base and J by 7 bases, leaving 8 bases between them. The CDR3 is 13 residues long. Germline V gene lookup returns CDR1 SGHVS and CDR2 FQNEAQ. In DNA form, the CDR3 reads TGTGCCAGCAGCTTAGGGCGGGAACAGCCCCAGCATTTT. This codes for CASSLGREQPQHF.

This clonotype has a count of ten or more. An end of the junction does not agree with germline; a read error may underlie this. The rearrangement uses TRBV3-1 and TRBJ2-3, with D uncertain. The CDR3 length is 12 residues. CDR1 is LGHDT, CDR2 YNNKEL, per germline (reference sequence). This chain's CDR3 is CASSQESLPPSF. The CDR3 DNA reads TGTGCCAGCAGCCAAGAATCCCTTCCCCCAAGTTTT.

This clonotype was counted at least ten times. The chain has TRBV14 and TRBJ1-6; D is undetermined. The CDR3 consists of 14 residues. Germline V gene data show CDR1 as SGHDN and CDR2 as FVKESK. Deletions cut 1 base from V and 10 bases from J, with 11 bases between. The chain's CDR3 is CASSQGREYSPLHF. CDR3 DNA: TGTGCCAGCAGCCAAGGAAGGGAGTACTCACCCCTCCACTTT.

This clonotype was recorded a few times. The chain links TRBV7-2 to TRBJ1-5; possible D gene TRBD1, 5 bases. The V gene lost 5 bases and the J gene lost 5 bases, with 13 bases spanning the gap. The CDR3 loop spans 14 amino acids. Germline CDR1 is SGHTA and CDR2 is FQGNSA. CDR3 sequence: CASSRAGIHQPQHF. The CDR3 nucleotides read TGTGCCAGCAGCCGAGCAGGGATACATCAGCCCCAGCATTTT.

This clonotype was counted ten times or more. The J gene is TRBJ1-1, the V gene TRBV5-1; 7 nucleotides line up with TRBD1. After removal of 6 bases from V and 2 bases from J, the junction contained 4 bases not matched to a gene. Germline CDR1 and CDR2: SGHRS and YFSETQ. CDR3 length: 13 residues. The CDR3 here is CASKRDSNTEAFF. In DNA, the CDR3 is TGCGCCAGCAAGCGGGACAGCAACACTGAAGCTTTCTTT. Full variable domain (missing parts from reference TRBV5-1 and TRBJ1-1): KAGVTQTPRYLIKTRGQQVTLSCSPISGHRSVSWYQQTPGQGLQFLFEYFSETQRNKGNFPGRFSGRQFSNSRSEMNVSTLELGDSALYLCASKRDSNTEAFFGQGTRLTVV.

This clonotype has a count of ten or more. The V gene is TRBV12-3 or TRBV12-4, the J gene TRBJ2-7; the D is unclear. CDR3 length equals 13 residues. V was pared by 3 bases and J by 1 base, with 7 bases between. The CDR3 DNA sequence: TGTGCCAGCAGTTTTGGAACTTCCTACGAGCAGTACGTC. Translating it yields CASSFGTSYEQYV.

This clonotype came up a few times. The rearrangement uses TRBV7-2 and TRBJ1-5, with D unclear. The CDR3 covers 14 residues. V lost 5 bases, J lost 8 bases, and 16 bases lay in between. CDR1 SGHTA and CDR2 FQGNSA come from the germline V gene. CDR3 amino acids: CASSPRLSAEPQHF. DNA of the CDR3: TGTGCCAGCAGCCCGCGTCTATCGGCAGAGCCCCAGCATTTT.

This clonotype has ten or more counts. The rearrangement joins TRBV7-3 to TRBJ2-5, with TRBD1 matching over 8 bases. This CDR3 is 14 amino acids long. The V gene end was trimmed by 5 bases and the J gene end by 3 bases; junction bases not matched to a gene: 5. CDR1 and CDR2 from the germline V gene are SGHTA and FQGTGA. The CDR3 here is CASSPGTGEETQYF. The DNA for the CDR3 is TGTGCCAGCAGCCCCGGGACAGGCGAAGAGACCCAGTACTTC.

This clonotype was seen repeatedly, ten times or more. V usage is TRBV20-1 and J usage is TRBJ1-4; D is perhaps TRBD1 (6 bases). The V end was cut by 7 bases, the J end by 7 bases, with 10 bases between. The CDR3 is 11 residues long. Germline CDR1 reads DFQATT; CDR2 reads SNEGSKA (reference sequence). The CDR3 spells CSVGAREKLFF. CDR3 nucleotides: TGCAGTGTGGGGGCGCGTGAAAAACTGTTTTTT.

There are a few counts of this clonotype. The chain joins TRBV5-1 to TRBJ2-5; 12 bases align to TRBD2. CDR3 length: 16 residues. V lost 4 bases and J lost 2; bases outside the gene matches: 6. Germline lookup yields CDR1 SGHRS and CDR2 YFSETQ. The DNA for the CDR3 is TGCGCCAGCAGCACGGCACTAGCGGGGGGTCAAGAGACCCAGTACTTC. This sequence encodes CASSTALAGGQETQYF.

The table lists this clonotype with a few counts. The V gene is TRBV5-1, the J gene TRBJ1-2; D remains unclear. Trimming left V 2 bases short and J 7 bases short, with 12 bases between. CDR3 length equals 13 residues. The germline gives CDR1 SGHRS, CDR2 YFSETQ. CDR3 DNA sequence: TGCGCCAGCAGCTTAGGAGGTTATGGTGGCTACACCTTC. It yields the protein CASSLGGYGGYTF.

As concerns this clonotype: A much larger clone is a single base away; this may be a read error. This rearrangement joins TRBV9 to TRBJ2-1; TRBD1 agrees at 7 bases. Looked up from germline, CDR1 is SGDLS and CDR2 is YYNGEE. This CDR3 has 16 amino acids. The CDR3 nucleotides read TGTGCCTGCAGCCCAAACCTGGGTCGGGCAGGGGGTGAGCAGTTCTTC. Translating gives CACSPNLGRAGGEQFF.

Many counts were recorded for this clonotype. This chain joins TRBV5-1 and TRBJ2-4, with D possibly TRBD2 on 7 matching bases. There are 16 residues in the CDR3. Germline V CDR1 and CDR2: SGHRS, YFSETQ. Trimming removed 3 bases from V and 7 bases from J, with 20 bases in between. This CDR3 reads CASSSTRPGRGNIQYF. The CDR3 DNA reads TGCGCCAGCAGCTCAACCCGACCGGGGAGGGGGAACATTCAGTACTTC.

This clonotype was observed many times. The rearrangement joins TRBV6-5 to TRBJ2-7, with D tentatively TRBD1 (6 bases). Per the germline V gene, CDR1 is MNHEY and CDR2 is SVGAGI. V dropped 2 bases and J dropped 0 bases, with 11 bases sitting between them. The CDR3 contains 15 residues. Written as DNA, the CDR3 is TGTGCCAGCAGTTACAGTGACAGGTTCTCCTACGAGCAGTACTTC. Protein: CASSYSDRFSYEQYF.

This clonotype has at least ten counts. DNA for the CDR3: TGTGCCTGGAGTTTCGGACTTCAAGAGACCCAGTACTTC. Residues: CAWSFGLQETQYF. The rearrangement uses TRBV30 and TRBJ2-5; possible D gene TRBD2, 5 bases. Per the germline V gene, CDR1 is GTSNPN and CDR2 is SVGIG (reference sequence). There are 13 residues in the CDR3. With 2 bases removed from V and 2 bases from J, the gap between germline ends came to 9 bases.

This clonotype has a count of ten or more. This chain connects TRBV5-1 to TRBJ2-7, with 8 bases identical to TRBD1. The CDR3 is 15 amino acids. The V segment lost 2 bases and the J segment 2 bases; nucleotides outside the gene matches: 6. Germline V gene sequence: CDR1 SGHRS, CDR2 YFSETQ. CDR3 bases: TGCGCCAGCAGCTTTACCCGGACAGGGCCCTACGAGCAGTACTTC. It translates to CASSFTRTGPYEQYF. Drawing the rest from reference TRBV5-1 and TRBJ2-7, the complete variable domain is KAGVTQTPRYLIKTRGQQVTLSCSPISGHRSVSWYQQTPGQGLQFLFEYFSETQRNKGNFPGRFSGRQFSNSRSEMNVSTLELGDSALYLCASSFTRTGPYEQYFGPGTRLTVT.

At least ten counts were recorded for this clonotype. This CDR3 reads CASSLRTGGGETQYF. The DNA for the CDR3 is TGTGCCAGCAGCTTAAGGACAGGGGGTGGGGAGACCCAGTACTTC. This chain joins TRBV7-8 and TRBJ2-5; TRBD1 aligns across 10 bases. Trimming at V came to 2 bases and at J to 5 bases, leaving 5 bases not matched to a gene. The germline V gene has CDR1 SGHVS and CDR2 FQNEAQ. The CDR3 has 15 amino acids.

This clonotype was detected many times. This chain joins TRBV7-8 and TRBJ2-1; 11 nucleotides line up with TRBD1. Per the germline V gene, CDR1 is SGHVS and CDR2 is FQNEAQ. V shed 3 bases, J shed 7 bases, and the junction held 5 bases outside the gene matches. This CDR3 region has 15 residues. The CDR3 reads CASSFWDRGWNEQFF. For the CDR3, the DNA is TGTGCCAGCAGCTTCTGGGACAGGGGGTGGAATGAGCAGTTCTTC.

This clonotype was seen a few times. The chain links TRBV12-3 or TRBV12-4 to TRBJ1-2, with 8 nucleotides matching TRBD1. Unmatched junction bases numbered 8, after V lost 4 bases and J lost 4 bases. CDR3 length: 15 amino acids. Here the CDR3 DNA reads TGTGCCAGCAGTTCTTGGGGGGACAGGACCTATGGCTACACCTTC. Residues: CASSSWGDRTYGYTF.

Of note for this clonotype: A read error may produce the germline difference seen at one junction end. This sequence joins TRBV5-1 and TRBJ2-1, with D perhaps matching TRBD1 (6 bases). CDR1 SGHRS and CDR2 YFSETQ come from the germline V gene. The CDR3 has 16 amino acids. The DNA for the CDR3 is TGCGTCAGCAGCTTGTCGCTACAGGGATATTACAATGAGCAGTTCTTC. Translating gives CVSSLSLQGYYNEQFF.

With respect to this clonotype: It may be a read error: a sequence one base away is much more abundant. The V call is TRBV20-1, the J call TRBJ1-2; D is perhaps TRBD1 (5 bases). There are 14 residues in the CDR3. V was trimmed by 6 bases and J by 2 bases, leaving 16 bases between them. Germline values: CDR1 DFQATT, CDR2 SNEGSKA (reference sequence). CDR3 in DNA: TGCAGTGCCCCCACGACAGTGGGAAACTATGGCTACACCTTC. Its protein is CSAPTTVGNYGYTF.

Concerning this clonotype: A single base separates this from a much larger clone, so it may be a read error. This chain joins TRBV7-2 and TRBJ1-1; a weak D match, TRBD1 (6 bases). CDR3 length: 14 residues. CDR1 SGHTA and CDR2 FQGNSA come from the germline V gene. With 4 bases removed from V and 8 bases from J, the gap between germline ends came to 17 bases. The CDR3 spells CASSSWGRRAEAFF. DNA of the CDR3: TGTGCCAGCAGCTCCTGGGGGCGCAGGGCGGAAGCTTTCTTT.

Ten or more counts support this clonotype. J is TRBJ1-2 and V is TRBV7-2; no definite D call. The V end lost 5 bases, the J end lost 7 bases, and 17 bases lay between the germline ends. Germline V lookup: CDR1 SGHTA, CDR2 FQGNSA. The CDR3 has 14 amino acids. The CDR3 protein is CASSPGRAARGYTF. The CDR3 DNA reads TGTGCCAGCAGCCCCGGACGTGCGGCGCGTGGCTACACCTTC.